This TCR beta chain was profiled in a study of low-dose radiotherapy and immunotherapy resistance in tumors. Study-wide background: Patients were treated with intravenous nivolumab at 240 mg every two weeks and were also dosed with ipilimumab at 1 mg/kg every six weeks. Intravenous cyclophosphamide 200 mg/m2 was given every two weeks, one day before radiation and immunotherapy.

Germline CDR1 and CDR2: GTSNPN and SVGIG (reference sequence). The junction had 7 bases not matched to a gene; V was cut back by 3 bases and J by 0 bases. The CDR3 is 15 residues long. In this sample, this clonotype turned up many times. Alpha and beta chains were covered, as first-strand cDNA relied on TRAV- and TRBV-specific primers. It was with a constant-region primer and a V-primer adapter that TCRs were amplified over around 19 PCR cycles. Following isolation, mRNA was amplified via in vitro transcription. TCRdb redid the calling of the reads with MiXCR, one entry per CDR3 protein. Of roughly 60,000 distinct CDR3 sequences listed, roughly a quarter are singletons. Time point meaning: before trial treatment. It was nivolumab, ipilimumab, aspirin, low-dose cyclophosphamide and low-dose radiotherapy that donors received.

This TCR was sampled from a male donor with prostate cancer. Sample: PBMCs, taken before treatment. This chain joins TRBV30 and TRBJ1-1; 7 positions match TRBD1. CDR3 in amino acids: CAWRAPGQLNTEAFF. CDR3 coding DNA: TGTGCCTGGAGGGCCCCGGGACAGTTGAACACTGAAGCTTTCTTT.